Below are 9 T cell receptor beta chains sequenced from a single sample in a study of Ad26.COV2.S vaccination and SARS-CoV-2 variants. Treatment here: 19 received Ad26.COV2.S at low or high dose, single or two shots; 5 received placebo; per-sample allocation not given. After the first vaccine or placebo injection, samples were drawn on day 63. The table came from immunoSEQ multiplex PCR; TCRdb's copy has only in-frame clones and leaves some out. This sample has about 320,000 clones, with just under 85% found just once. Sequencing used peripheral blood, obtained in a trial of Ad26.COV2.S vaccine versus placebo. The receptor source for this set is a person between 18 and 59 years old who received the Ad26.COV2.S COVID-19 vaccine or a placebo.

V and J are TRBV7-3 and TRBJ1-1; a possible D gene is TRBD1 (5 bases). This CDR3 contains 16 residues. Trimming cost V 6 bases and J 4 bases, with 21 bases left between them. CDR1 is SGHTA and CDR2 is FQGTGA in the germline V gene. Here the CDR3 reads CASSPHGGQGVTEAFF. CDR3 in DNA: TGTGCCAGCAGTCCCCACGGCGGGCAGGGTGTCACTGAAGCTTTCTTT.

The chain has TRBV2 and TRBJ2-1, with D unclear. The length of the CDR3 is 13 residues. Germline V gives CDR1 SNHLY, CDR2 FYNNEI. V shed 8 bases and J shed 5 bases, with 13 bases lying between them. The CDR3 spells CASQAGRDNEQFF. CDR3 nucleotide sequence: TGTGCCAGCCAGGCCGGTAGGGACAATGAGCAGTTCTTC.

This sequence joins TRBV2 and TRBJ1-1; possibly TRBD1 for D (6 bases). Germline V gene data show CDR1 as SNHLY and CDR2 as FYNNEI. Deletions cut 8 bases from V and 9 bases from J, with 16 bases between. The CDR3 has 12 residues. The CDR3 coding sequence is TGTGCCAGCCTGGACAGCCCGCCTAAAGCTTTCTTT. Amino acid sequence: CASLDSPPKAFF. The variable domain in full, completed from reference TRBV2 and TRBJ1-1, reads EPEVTQTPSHQVTQMGQEVILRCVPISNHLYFYWYRQILGQKVEFLVSFYNNEISEKSEIFDDQFSVERPDGSNFTLKIRSTKLEDSAMYFCASLDSPPKAFFGQGTRLTVV.

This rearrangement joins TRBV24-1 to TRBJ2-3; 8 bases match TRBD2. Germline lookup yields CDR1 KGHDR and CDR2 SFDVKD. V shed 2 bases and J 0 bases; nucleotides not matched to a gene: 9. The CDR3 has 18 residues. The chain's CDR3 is CATSDSIGGGFSTDTQYF. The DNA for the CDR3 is TGTGCCACCAGTGATTCTATCGGGGGGGGATTCAGCACAGATACGCAGTATTTT.

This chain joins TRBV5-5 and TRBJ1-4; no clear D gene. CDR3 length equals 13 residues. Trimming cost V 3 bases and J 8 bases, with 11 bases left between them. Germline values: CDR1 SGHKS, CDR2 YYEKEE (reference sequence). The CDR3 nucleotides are TGTGCCAGCAGCTCAAGCCCGGTAGAAAAACTGTTTTTT. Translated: CASSSSPVEKLFF.

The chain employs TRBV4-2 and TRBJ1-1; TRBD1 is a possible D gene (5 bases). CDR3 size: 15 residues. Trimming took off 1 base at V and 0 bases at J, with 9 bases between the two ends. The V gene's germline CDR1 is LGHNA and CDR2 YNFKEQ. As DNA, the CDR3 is TGTGCCAGCAGCCAAGGGGGGTGGATGAACACTGAAGCTTTCTTT. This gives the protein CASSQGGWMNTEAFF.

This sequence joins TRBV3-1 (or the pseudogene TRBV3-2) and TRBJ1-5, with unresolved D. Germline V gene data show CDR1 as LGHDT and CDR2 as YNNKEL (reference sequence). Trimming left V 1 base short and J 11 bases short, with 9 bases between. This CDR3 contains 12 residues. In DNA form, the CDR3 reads TGTGCCAGCAGCCAAGTAGGAGAGACCCAGCATTTT. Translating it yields CASSQVGETQHF.

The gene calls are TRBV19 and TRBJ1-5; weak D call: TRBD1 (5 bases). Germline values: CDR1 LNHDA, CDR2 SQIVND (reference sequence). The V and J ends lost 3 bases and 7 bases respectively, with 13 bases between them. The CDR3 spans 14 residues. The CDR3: CASSMGVIGQPQHF. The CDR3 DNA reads TGTGCCAGTAGTATGGGGGTGATCGGGCAGCCCCAGCATTTT.

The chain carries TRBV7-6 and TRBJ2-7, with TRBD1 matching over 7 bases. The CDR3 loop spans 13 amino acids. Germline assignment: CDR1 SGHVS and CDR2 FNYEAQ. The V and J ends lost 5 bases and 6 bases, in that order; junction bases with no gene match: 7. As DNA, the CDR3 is TGTGCCAGCAGCGTAGAACAGGGGTTCGAGCAGTACTTC. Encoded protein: CASSVEQGFEQYF.